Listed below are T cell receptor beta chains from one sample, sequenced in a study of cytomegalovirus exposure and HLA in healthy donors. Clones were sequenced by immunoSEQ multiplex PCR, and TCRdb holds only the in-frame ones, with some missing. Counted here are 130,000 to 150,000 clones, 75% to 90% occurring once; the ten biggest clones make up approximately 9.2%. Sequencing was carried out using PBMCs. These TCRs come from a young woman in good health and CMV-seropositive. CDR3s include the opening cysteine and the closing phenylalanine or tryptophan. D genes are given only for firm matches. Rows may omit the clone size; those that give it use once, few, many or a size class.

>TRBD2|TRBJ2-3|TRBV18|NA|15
TGTGCCAGCTCACTCACTAGCGTTAGCACAGATACGCAGTATTTT
CASSLTSVSTDTQYF
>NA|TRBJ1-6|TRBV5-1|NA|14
TGCGCCAGCAGCCCCGGACAGAAGGATTCACCCCTCCACTTT
CASSPGQKDSPLHF
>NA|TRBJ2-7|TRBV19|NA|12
TGTGCCAGTAGTACCAGGGTAAACGAGCAGTACTTC
CASSTRVNEQYF
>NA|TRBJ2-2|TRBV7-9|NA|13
TGTGCCAGCAGAACCGAGGGAACCGGGGAGCTGTTTTTT
CASRTEGTGELFF
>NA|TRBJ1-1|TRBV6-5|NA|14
TGTGCCAGCACCCCAACAGGATGGAACACTGAAGCTTTCTTT
CASTPTGWNTEAFF
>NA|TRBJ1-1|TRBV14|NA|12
TGTGCCAGCAGCCAAGGTACTCCTGAAGCTTTCTTT
CASSQGTPEAFF
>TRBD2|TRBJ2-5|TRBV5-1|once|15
TGCGCCAGCAGCTTGGGAGCGGGAGGAAAAGAGACCCAGTACTTC
CASSLGAGGKETQYF
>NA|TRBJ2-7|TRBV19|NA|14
TGTGCCAGTAGTATGGGGACTCCAACCTACGAGCAGTACTTC
CASSMGTPTYEQYF
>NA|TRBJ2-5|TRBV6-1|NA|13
TGTGCCAGCAGTGATAACCGAGTAGAGACCCAGTACTTC
CASSDNRVETQYF
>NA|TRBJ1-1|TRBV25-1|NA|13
TGTGCCAGCAGGGGGAGGGGAAACACTGAAGCTTTCTTT
CASRGRGNTEAFF
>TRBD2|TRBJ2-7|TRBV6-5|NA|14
TGTGCCAGCAGTTACGGCGGGGGTGGCTACGAGCAGTACTTC
CASSYGGGGYEQYF
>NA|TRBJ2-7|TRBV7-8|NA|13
TGTGCCAGCAGCTGGAGGGGAAGGAACGAGCAGTACTTC
CASSWRGRNEQYF
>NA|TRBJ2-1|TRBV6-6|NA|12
TGTGCCAGCAGTTACCCAGGACAGGAGCAGTTCTTC
CASSYPGQEQFF
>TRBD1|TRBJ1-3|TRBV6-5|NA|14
TGTGCCAGCAGTCGACAGGGGGTTGGAAACACCATATATTTT
CASSRQGVGNTIYF
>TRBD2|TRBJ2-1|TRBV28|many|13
TGTGCCACAGGACTAGCGGACTACAATGAGCAGTTCTTC
CATGLADYNEQFF
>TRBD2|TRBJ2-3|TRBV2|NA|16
TGTGCCAGCGTTCAAATTAGCGGGGGGGCGGGAGATACGCAGTATTTT
CASVQISGGAGDTQYF
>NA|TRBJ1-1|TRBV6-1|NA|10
TGTGCTGGGGGGAAGGCTGAAGCTTTCTTT
CAGGKAEAFF
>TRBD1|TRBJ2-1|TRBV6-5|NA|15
TGTGCCAGCAGCTCCCCGGGACAGGGTCGGAATGAGCAGTTCTTC
CASSSPGQGRNEQFF
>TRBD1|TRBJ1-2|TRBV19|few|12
TGTGCCAGTACCCGACAGGGGCTAGGCTACACCTTC
CASTRQGLGYTF
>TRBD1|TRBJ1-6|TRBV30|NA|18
TGTGCCTGGACCTACGTAACAGGGGGGCTCTCCTATAATTCACCCCTCCACTTT
CAWTYVTGGLSYNSPLHF
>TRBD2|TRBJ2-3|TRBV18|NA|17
TGTGCCAGCTCACCACCGCTCCTAGCGGGGAAGGGGGATACGCAGTATTTT
CASSPPLLAGKGDTQYF
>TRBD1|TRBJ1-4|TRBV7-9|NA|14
TGTGCCAGCAGCTCCGGGACAGGGAGTGAAAAACTGTTTTTT
CASSSGTGSEKLFF
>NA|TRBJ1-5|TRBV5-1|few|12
TGCGCCAGCAGCCTCTTTAATCAGCCCCAGCATTTT
CASSLFNQPQHF
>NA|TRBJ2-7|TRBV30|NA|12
TGTGCCTCCGGAATAGAGGGCTACGAGCAGTACTTC
CASGIEGYEQYF
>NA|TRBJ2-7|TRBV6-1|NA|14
TGTGCCAGCAGTGGCGTCAGCCCGGGGTACGAGCAGTACTTC
CASSGVSPGYEQYF
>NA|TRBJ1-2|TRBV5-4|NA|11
TGTGCCAGCAGCTTGGAAGCTGGCTACACCTTC
CASSLEAGYTF
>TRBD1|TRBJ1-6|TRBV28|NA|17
TGTGCCAGCAATCCCGGGACAGGGAGTTGGGAGAATTCACCCCTCCACTTT
CASNPGTGSWENSPLHF
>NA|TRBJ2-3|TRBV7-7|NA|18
TGTGCTAGCAGCTTAGTGTTTGCGGGGCCAGGGAACACAGATACGCAGTATTTT
CASSLVFAGPGNTDTQYF
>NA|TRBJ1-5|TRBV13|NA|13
TGTGCCAGCAGCCGCAGGGACTCCGTGCCCCAGCATTTT
CASSRRDSVPQHF
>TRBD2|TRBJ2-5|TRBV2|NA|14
TGTGCCAGCAGTGAAAAGCGGGGAGGGGAGACCCAGTACTTC
CASSEKRGGETQYF
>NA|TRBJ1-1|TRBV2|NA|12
TGTGCCAGCAGTGCAGGTAACACTGAAGCTTTCTTT
CASSAGNTEAFF
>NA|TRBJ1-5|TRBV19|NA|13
TGTGCCAGTAGTATATCAGGGGTTCAGCCCCAGCATTTT
CASSISGVQPQHF
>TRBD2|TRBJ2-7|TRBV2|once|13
TGTGCCATCGGACTAGTCAGAAGCTACGAGCAGTACTTC
CAIGLVRSYEQYF
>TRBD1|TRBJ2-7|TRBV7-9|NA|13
TGTGCCAGCAGGGATCAGGGGGCTGGTGAGCAGTACTTC
CASRDQGAGEQYF
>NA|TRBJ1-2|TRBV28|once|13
TGTGCCAGCAGTTTCGGGGGTGTCTATGGCTACACCTTC
CASSFGGVYGYTF
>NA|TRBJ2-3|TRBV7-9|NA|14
TGTGCCAGATCCGGGCGGGAAAACACAGATACGCAGTATTTT
CARSGRENTDTQYF
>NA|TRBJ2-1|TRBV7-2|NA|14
TGTGCCAGCAGCTTAAGCGCGGGTCGCAATGAGCAGTTCTTC
CASSLSAGRNEQFF
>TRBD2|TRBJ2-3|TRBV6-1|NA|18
TGTGCCAGCAGTGGAGGACTAGCGGGGGGCGGTTCCACAGATACGCAGTATTTT
CASSGGLAGGGSTDTQYF
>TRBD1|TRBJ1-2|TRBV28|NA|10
TGTGCCAGCAGTTCCTACAGGGGCTTCTTC
CASSSYRGFF
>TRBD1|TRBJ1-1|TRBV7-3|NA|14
TGTGCCAGCAGCTTAGGGGGGACAGCCGGCCGAGCTTTCTTT
CASSLGGTAGRAFF
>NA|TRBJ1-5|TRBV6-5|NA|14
TGTGCCAGCAGTTATAGTTATAGCAATCAGCCCCAGCATTTT
CASSYSYSNQPQHF
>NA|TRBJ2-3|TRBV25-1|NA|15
TGTGCCAGCAGTGAAGGGCTCCGAAGCACAGATACGCAGTATTTT
CASSEGLRSTDTQYF
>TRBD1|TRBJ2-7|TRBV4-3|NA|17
TGCGCCAGCAGCCACTCCCCGTGGGACAGGTCCTCCTACGAGCAGTACTTC
CASSHSPWDRSSYEQYF
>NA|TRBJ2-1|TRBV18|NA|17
TGTGCCAGCTCTTCCGATGGTAGGGGATCCTTTGGAAATGAGCAGTTCTTC
CASSSDGRGSFGNEQFF
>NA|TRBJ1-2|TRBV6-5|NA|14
TGTGCCAGCAGTAGGGGCAGGGTTAACTATGGCTACACCTTC
CASSRGRVNYGYTF
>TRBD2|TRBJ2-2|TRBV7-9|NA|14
TGTGCCAGTAAGCGGGGGGGACCGTCCGGGGAGCTGTTTTTT
CASKRGGPSGELFF
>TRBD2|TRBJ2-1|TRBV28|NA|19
TGTGCCAGCGTTAAGGACAGAAGGACTAGCGGGGGGGCGAGCAATGAGCAGTTCTTC
CASVKDRRTSGGASNEQFF
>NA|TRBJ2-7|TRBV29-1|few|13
TGCAGCGTTGAAGACTACAGCTCCTACGAGCAGTACTTC
CSVEDYSSYEQYF
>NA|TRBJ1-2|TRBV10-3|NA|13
TGTGCCATCAGTGAGTCGGGGGCTGGAGGCTACACCTTC
CAISESGAGGYTF
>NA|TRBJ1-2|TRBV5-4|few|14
TGTGCCAGCAGCCCGCCTGGACAGAGGTATGGCTACACCTTC
CASSPPGQRYGYTF
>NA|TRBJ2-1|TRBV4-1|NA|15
TGCGCCAGCAGCCAAGGACAGGACTCCTACAATGAGCAGTTCTTC
CASSQGQDSYNEQFF
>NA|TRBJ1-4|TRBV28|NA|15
TGTGCCAGCAGTTCCCCGGACAAAGATAATGAAAAACTGTTTTTT
CASSSPDKDNEKLFF
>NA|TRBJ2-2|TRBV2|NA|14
TGTGCCAGCAGTGAATTCTCAGGGATTGGGGAGCTGTTTTTT
CASSEFSGIGELFF
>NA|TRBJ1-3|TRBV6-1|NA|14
TGTGCCAGCAGTAGGACTTTTTCAGGGGACACCATATATTTT
CASSRTFSGDTIYF
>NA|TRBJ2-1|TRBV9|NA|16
TGTGCCAGCAGCGTAGGGGGTGGGCAGGGCTACAATGAGCAGTTCTTC
CASSVGGGQGYNEQFF
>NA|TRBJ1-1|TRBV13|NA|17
TGTGCCAGCAGCTTCATCCCACTGGGAGTAATGAACACTGAAGCTTTCTTT
CASSFIPLGVMNTEAFF
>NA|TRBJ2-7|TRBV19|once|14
TGTGCCAGTAGTATCGACGGGATAGCCTACGAGCAGTACTTC
CASSIDGIAYEQYF